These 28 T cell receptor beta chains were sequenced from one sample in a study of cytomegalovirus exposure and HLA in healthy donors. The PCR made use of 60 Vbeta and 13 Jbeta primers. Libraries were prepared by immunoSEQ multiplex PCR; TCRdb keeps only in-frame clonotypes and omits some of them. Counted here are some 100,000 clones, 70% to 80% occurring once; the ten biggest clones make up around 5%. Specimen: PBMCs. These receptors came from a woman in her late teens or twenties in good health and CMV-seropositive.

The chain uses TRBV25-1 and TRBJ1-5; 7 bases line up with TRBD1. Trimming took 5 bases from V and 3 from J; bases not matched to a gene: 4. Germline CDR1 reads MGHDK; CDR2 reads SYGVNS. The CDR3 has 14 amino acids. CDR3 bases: TGTGCCAGCAGTCAGACAGGGTTCAATCAGCCCCAGCATTTT. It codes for CASSQTGFNQPQHF.

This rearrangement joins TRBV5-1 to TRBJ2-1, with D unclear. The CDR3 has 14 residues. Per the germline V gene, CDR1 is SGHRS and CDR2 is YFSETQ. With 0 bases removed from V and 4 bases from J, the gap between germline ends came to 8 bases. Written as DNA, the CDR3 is TGCGCCAGCAGCTTGGCCTCGAGTTACAATGAGCAGTTCTTC. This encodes CASSLASSYNEQFF.

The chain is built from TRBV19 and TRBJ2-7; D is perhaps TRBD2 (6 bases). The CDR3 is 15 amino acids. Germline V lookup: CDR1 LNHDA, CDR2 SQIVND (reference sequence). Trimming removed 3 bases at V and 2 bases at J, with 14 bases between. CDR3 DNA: TGTGCCAGTAGTATCGCCGCCTCGGGAGCCTACGAGCAGTACTTC. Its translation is CASSIAASGAYEQYF.

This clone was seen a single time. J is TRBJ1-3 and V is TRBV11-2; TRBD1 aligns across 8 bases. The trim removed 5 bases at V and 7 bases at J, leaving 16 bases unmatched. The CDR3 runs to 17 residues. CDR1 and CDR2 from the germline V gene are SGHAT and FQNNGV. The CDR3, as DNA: TGTGCCAGCAGCGCAACCGAATTGAGGACAGGGTTGAACACCATATATTTT. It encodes CASSATELRTGLNTIYF.

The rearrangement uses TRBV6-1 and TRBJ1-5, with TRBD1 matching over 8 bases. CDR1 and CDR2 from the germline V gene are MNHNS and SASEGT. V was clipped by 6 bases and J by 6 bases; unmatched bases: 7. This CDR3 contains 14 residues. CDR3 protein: CASSGAGGVQPQHF. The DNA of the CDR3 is TGTGCCAGCAGCGGGGCAGGGGGCGTTCAGCCCCAGCATTTT.

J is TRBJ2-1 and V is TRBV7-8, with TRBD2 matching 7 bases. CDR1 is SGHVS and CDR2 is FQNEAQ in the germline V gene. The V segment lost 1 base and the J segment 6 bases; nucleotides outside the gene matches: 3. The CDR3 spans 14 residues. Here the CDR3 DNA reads TGTGCCAGCAGCTTAGGGACTAGTTCCAATGAGCAGTTCTTC. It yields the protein CASSLGTSSNEQFF.

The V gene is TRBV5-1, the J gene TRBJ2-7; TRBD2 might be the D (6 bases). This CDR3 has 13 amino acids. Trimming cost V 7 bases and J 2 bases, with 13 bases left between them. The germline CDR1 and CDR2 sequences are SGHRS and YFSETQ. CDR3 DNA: TGCGCCAGCCGGAGCGGGCCTCCCTACGAGCAGTACTTC. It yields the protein CASRSGPPYEQYF.

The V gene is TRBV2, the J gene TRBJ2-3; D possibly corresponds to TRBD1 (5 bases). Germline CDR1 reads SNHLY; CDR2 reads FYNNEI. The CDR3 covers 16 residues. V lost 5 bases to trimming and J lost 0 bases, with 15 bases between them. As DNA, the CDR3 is TGTGCCAGCAGTATCCACGACAGATCTAGCACAGATACGCAGTATTTT. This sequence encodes CASSIHDRSSTDTQYF.

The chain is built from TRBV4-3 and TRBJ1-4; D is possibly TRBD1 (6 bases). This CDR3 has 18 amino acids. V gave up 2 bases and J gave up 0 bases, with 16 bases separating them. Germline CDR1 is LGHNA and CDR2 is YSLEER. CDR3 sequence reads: CASSQLPGTSATNEKLFF. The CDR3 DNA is TGCGCCAGCAGCCAATTGCCCGGGACATCTGCAACTAATGAAAAACTGTTTTTT.

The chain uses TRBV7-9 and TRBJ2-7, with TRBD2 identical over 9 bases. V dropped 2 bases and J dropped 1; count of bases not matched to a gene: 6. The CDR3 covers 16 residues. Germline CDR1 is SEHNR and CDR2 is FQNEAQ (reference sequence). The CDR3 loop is CASSLRTTSGSYEQYF. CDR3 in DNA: TGTGCCAGCAGCTTAAGAACGACTAGCGGTTCCTACGAGCAGTACTTC. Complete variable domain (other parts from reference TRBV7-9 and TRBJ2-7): DTGVSQNPRHKITKRGQNVTFRCDPISEHNRLYWYRQTLGQGPEFLTYFQNEAQLEKSRLLSDRFSAERPKGSFSTLEIQRTEQGDSAMYLCASSLRTTSGSYEQYFGPGTRLTVT.

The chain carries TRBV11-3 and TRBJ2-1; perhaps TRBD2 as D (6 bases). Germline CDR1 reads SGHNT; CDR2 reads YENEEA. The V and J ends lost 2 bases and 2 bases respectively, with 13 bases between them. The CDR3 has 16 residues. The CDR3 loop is CASSLWAGGTYNEQFF. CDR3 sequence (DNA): TGTGCCAGCAGCTTATGGGCGGGCGGGACCTACAATGAGCAGTTCTTC.

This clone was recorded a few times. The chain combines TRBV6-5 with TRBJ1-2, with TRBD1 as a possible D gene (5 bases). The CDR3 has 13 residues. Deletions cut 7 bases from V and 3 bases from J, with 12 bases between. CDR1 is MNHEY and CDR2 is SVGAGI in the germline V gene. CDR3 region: CASTGVQDYGYTF. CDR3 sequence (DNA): TGTGCCAGCACGGGGGTTCAGGACTATGGCTACACCTTC.

The CDR3 loop reads CASSLSQGKDQPQHF. CDR3 DNA: TGTGCCAGCAGTTTATCACAGGGTAAAGATCAGCCCCAGCATTTT. The J gene is TRBJ1-5, the V gene TRBV28; the D gene is possibly TRBD1 (6 bases). The CDR3 runs 15 residues. Trimming pared 1 base from V and 5 bases from J, leaving 12 bases between. Germline lookup yields CDR1 MDHEN and CDR2 SYDVKM.

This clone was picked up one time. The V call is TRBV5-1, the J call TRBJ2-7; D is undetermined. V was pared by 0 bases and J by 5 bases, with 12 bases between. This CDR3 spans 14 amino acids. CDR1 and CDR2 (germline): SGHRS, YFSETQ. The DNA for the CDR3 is TGCGCCAGCAGCTTGGACCCGGGTCCGGACGAGCAGTACTTC. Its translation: CASSLDPGPDEQYF.

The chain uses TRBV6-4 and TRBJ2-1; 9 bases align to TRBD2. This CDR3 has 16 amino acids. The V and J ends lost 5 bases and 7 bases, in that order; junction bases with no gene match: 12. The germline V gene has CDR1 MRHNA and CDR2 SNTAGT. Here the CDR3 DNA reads TGTGCCAGCAGTTCCATAGCGGGAGAGGCTAAAAATGAGCAGTTCTTC. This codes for CASSSIAGEAKNEQFF.

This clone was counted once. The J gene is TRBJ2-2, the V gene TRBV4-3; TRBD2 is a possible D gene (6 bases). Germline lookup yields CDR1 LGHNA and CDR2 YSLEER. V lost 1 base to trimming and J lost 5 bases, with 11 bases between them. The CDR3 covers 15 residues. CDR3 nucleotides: TGCGCCAGCAGCCAAGTGCTAGCGACTACCGGGGAGCTGTTTTTT. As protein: CASSQVLATTGELFF.

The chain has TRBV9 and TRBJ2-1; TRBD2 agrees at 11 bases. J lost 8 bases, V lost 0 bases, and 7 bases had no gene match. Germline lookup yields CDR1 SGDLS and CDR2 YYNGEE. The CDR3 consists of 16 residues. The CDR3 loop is CASSVDGSGRAHEQFF. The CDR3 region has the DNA TGTGCCAGCAGCGTAGATGGTAGCGGGAGGGCCCATGAGCAGTTCTTC.

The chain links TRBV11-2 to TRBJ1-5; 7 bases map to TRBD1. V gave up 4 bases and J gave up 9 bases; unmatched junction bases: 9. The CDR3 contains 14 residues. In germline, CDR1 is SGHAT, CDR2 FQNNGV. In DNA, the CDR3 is TGTGCCAGCAGCTGGCACAGGGGAACGACGCCCCAGCATTTT. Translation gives CASSWHRGTTPQHF.

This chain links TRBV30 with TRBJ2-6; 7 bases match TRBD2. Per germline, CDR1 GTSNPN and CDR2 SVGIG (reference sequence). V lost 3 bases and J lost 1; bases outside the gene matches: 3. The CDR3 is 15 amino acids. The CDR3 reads CAWRLGGSGANVLTF. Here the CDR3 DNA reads TGTGCCTGGAGACTCGGGGGGTCTGGGGCCAACGTCCTGACTTTC. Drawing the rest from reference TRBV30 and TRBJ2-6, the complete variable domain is SQTIHQWPATLVQPVGSPLSLECTVEGTSNPNLYWYRQAAGRGLQLLFYSVGIGQISSEVPQNLSASRPQDRQFILSSKKLLLSDSGFYLCAWRLGGSGANVLTFGAGSRLTVL.

The CDR3 region has the DNA TGCAGCGTTGTGATCAGGGTAGCGAACACTGAAGCTTTCTTT. This encodes CSVVIRVANTEAFF. V is TRBV29-1 and J is TRBJ1-1, with TRBD1 as a possible D gene (5 bases). Germline V gene data show CDR1 as SQVTM and CDR2 as ANQGSEA. The CDR3 has 14 amino acids. The germline V and J ends were trimmed by 4 bases and 1 base, with 13 bases remaining between them.

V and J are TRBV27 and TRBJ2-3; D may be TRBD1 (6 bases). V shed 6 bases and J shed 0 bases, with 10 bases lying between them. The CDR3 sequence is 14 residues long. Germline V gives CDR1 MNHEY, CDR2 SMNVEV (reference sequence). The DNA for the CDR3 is TGTGCCAGCAGAAGGGGGATTAGCACAGATACGCAGTATTTT. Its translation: CASRRGISTDTQYF.

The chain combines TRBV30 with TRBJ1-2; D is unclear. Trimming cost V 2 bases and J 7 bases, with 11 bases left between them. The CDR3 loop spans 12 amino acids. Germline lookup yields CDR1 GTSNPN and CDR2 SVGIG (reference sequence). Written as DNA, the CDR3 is TGTGCCTGGAGTAACCAGTTCACTGGCTACACCTTC. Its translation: CAWSNQFTGYTF.

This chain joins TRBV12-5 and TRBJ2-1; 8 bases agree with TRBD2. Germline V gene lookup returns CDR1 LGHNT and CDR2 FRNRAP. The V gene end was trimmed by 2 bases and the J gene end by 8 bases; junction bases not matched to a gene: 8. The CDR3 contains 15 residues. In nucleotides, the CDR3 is TGTGCTAGTGGTTTGTTTAGCGGGATTCGGTATGAGCAGTTCTTC. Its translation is CASGLFSGIRYEQFF.

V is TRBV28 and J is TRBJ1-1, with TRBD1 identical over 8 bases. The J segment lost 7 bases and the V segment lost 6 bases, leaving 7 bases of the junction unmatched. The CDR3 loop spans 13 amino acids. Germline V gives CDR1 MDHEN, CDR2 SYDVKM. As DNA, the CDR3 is TGTGCCAGCAGGGTAACAGGGGGTAATGAAGCTTTCTTT. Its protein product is CASRVTGGNEAFF.

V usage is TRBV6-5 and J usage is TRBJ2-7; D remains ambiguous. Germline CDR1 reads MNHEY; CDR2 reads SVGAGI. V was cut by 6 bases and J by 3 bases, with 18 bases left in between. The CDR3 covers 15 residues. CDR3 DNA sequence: TGTGCCAGCAGGCCAGTGGTAGCTTCGGTCTACGAGCAGTACTTC. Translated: CASRPVVASVYEQYF.

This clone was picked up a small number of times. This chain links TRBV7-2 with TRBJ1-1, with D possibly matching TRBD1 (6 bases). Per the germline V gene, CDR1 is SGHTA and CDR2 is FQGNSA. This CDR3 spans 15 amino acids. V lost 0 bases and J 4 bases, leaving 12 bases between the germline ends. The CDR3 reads CASSLAGRGSTEAFF. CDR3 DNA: TGTGCCAGCAGCTTAGCGGGAAGGGGGAGCACTGAAGCTTTCTTT.

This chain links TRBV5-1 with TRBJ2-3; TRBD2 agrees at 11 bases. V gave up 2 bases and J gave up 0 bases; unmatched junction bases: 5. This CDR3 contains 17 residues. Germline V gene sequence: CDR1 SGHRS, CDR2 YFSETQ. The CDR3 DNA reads TGCGCCAGCAGCTTAGTTAGCGGGAGGGCCAGCACAGATACGCAGTATTTT. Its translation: CASSLVSGRASTDTQYF.

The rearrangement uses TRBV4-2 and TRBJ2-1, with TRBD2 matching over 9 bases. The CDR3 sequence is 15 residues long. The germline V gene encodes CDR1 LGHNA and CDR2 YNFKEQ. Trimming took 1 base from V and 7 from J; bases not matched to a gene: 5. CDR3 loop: CASSQGEREVNEQFF. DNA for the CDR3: TGTGCCAGCAGCCAAGGGGAGCGGGAGGTGAATGAGCAGTTCTTC.